Following are 8 T cell receptor beta chains from one sample sequenced in a study of identical twins. One entry per CDR3 protein results from TCRdb running MiXCR on the 5' RACE reads. The data show some 570,000 distinct CDR3 sequences, approximately 20% seen once. The sample was also reused in another study, on yellow fever vaccine responses in identical twins.

The sequenced sample was CD4+ T cells sorted from blood. The receptor source for this set is a woman aged 18-29 years in good health.

This clonotype was seen only once. The V gene is TRBV14, the J gene TRBJ2-1; D possibly uses TRBD1 or TRBD2 (6 bases each). The V end lost 7 bases, the J end lost 2 bases, and 12 bases lay between the germline ends. The CDR3 sequence is 14 residues long. From germline, CDR1 is SGHDN and CDR2 FVKESK. The CDR3 nucleotides are TGTGCCAGCAAACAAGGGGGGACCTACAATGAGCAGTTCTTC. Translation: CASKQGGTYNEQFF. Based on the CDR3 plus reference TRBV14 and TRBJ2-1, the full variable domain is EAGVTQFPSHSVIEKGQTVTLRCDPISGHDNLYWYRRVMGKEIKFLLHFVKESKQDESGMPNNRFLAERTGGTYSTLKVQPAELEDSGVYFCASKQGGTYNEQFFGPGTRLTVL.

This sequence joins TRBV3-1 and TRBJ2-7, with 7 bases matching TRBD1. Trimming at V came to 4 bases and at J to 2 bases, leaving 2 bases not matched to a gene. CDR1 LGHDT and CDR2 YNNKEL come from the germline V gene (reference sequence). The CDR3 has 13 residues. For the CDR3, the DNA is TGTGCCAGCAGCCGACAGGGCGCCTACGAGCAGTACGTC. This encodes CASSRQGAYEQYV.

The V gene is TRBV20-1, the J gene TRBJ2-7; 12 positions agree with TRBD2. Per the germline V gene, CDR1 is DFQATT and CDR2 is SNEGSKA (reference sequence). The ends lost 6 bases at V and 6 bases at J; junction bases unmatched: 9. CDR3 size: 14 residues. CDR3 loop: CSAPTSGRSGEQYF. The CDR3 DNA sequence: TGCAGTGCCCCCACTAGCGGGAGGTCGGGCGAGCAGTACTTC.

The CDR3 DNA follows: TGTGCCAGCACCCCCCTGGGGGCCATGAACACTGAAGCTTTCTTT. It encodes CASTPLGAMNTEAFF. The rearrangement joins TRBV12-3 or TRBV12-4 to TRBJ1-1; TRBD1 is a possible D gene (6 bases). This CDR3 has 15 residues. The V end lost 7 bases, the J end lost 0 bases, and 15 bases lay between the germline ends.

The chain employs TRBV28 and TRBJ2-2; D not certain. This CDR3 is built from 11 residues. V dropped 5 bases and J dropped 8 bases, with 6 bases sitting between them. The germline CDR1 and CDR2 sequences are MDHEN and SYDVKM. CDR3 in DNA: TGTGCCAGCAGTACCCATGGGGAGCTGTTTTTT. Amino acid sequence: CASSTHGELFF. Full variable domain (missing parts from reference TRBV28 and TRBJ2-2): DVKVTQSSRYLVKRTGEKVFLECVQDMDHENMFWYRQDPGLGLRLIYFSYDVKMKEKGDIPEGYSVSREKKERFSLILESASTNQTSMYLCASSTHGELFFGEGSRLTVL.

The chain uses TRBV12-3 or TRBV12-4 and TRBJ2-5, with D perhaps assigned TRBD1 or TRBD2 (5 bases each). This CDR3 contains 16 residues. V was trimmed by 6 bases and J by 1 base, leaving 18 bases between them. CDR3 residues: CASSQGPAVGQETQYF. CDR3 nucleotides: TGTGCCAGCAGCCAGGGTCCAGCGGTGGGCCAAGAGACCCAGTACTTC.

In its sample, this clonotype was seen a few times. V usage is TRBV20-1 and J usage is TRBJ2-2; perhaps TRBD2 as D (5 bases). CDR3 size: 13 residues. Trimming shortened V by 6 bases and J by 3 bases, and 11 bases separated the two germline ends. CDR1 and CDR2 (germline): DFQATT, SNEGSKA (reference sequence). CDR3 loop: CSASGIDTGELFF. CDR3 nucleotide sequence: TGCAGTGCCAGCGGCATAGACACCGGGGAGCTGTTTTTT.

This chain uses TRBV6-2 or TRBV6-3 with TRBJ2-4; D gene uncertain. The CDR3 loop spans 16 amino acids. Germline-derived CDR1 and CDR2 are MNHEY and SVGEGT. Trimming removed 7 bases at V and 1 base at J, with 17 bases between. CDR3 nucleotide sequence: TGTGCCAGCAACCAGGCCCCGCTACAGGCCAAAAACATTCAGTACTTC. Translated, it gives CASNQAPLQAKNIQYF.